This record looks at one T cell receptor beta chain sequence and its context. CDR3 length equals 14 residues. The germline gives CDR1 MNHEY, CDR2 SVGAGI. Trimming took 9 bases from V and 7 from J, leaving 20 bases between them. Synthetic TCR analog templates were spiked into all PCRs individually. Generated by immunoSEQ multiplex PCR, the TCRdb table keeps only in-frame clones and is missing some. The table has tens of thousands of clones, 79% seen once; the top ten hold about 3%. This entry belongs to a study of PD-L1 blockade in urothelial cancer. The time point is: peripheral blood 6 weeks after treatment start.

V and J are TRBV6-5 and TRBJ2-3; perhaps TRBD2 as D (6 bases). The TCR comes from a man aged 70 or older with urothelial cancer. This specimen was PBMCs, taken around atezolizumab (anti-PD-L1) treatment. The CDR3 here is CASSGTEGKNTQYF. In DNA, the CDR3 is TGTGCCAGTTCGGGGACGGAGGGCAAGAATACGCAGTATTTT.